Listed below are T cell receptor beta chains from one sample, sequenced in a study of shared clonotypes between healthy human individuals. TCRdb's copy holds only in-frame clones and misses some; the assay was immunoSEQ multiplex PCR. The table records some 1.1 million clones, around three quarters of them present only once. The specimen was memory CD4+ T cells from PBMCs. The receptor set was obtained from a man younger than 30 in good health. Some clones in this sample may be carry-over from other donors' samples. CDR3s include the opening cysteine and the closing phenylalanine or tryptophan.

TRBV7-2,CASVPGATTDTQYF
TRBV5-1,CASSTGLGGLGGYTF
TRBV7-3,CASSPRREDTQYF
TRBV15,CATSSLLWGDSGNTIYF
TRBV7-9,CASSLAVGGSNTEAFF
TRBV7-2,CASSLWAGGTYEQYF
TRBV18,CASSVEGQSSYEQYF
TRBV5-1,CASSLNRVHEQFF
TRBV6-4,CASSAGTGYGYTF
TRBV11-2,CASSLGLAGPYEQYF
TRBV2,CANRRGMGFEQYF
TRBV15,CATSREGGRGYEQYF
TRBV28,CASSRNGAYEQYF
TRBV2,CASSQLDYGYTF
TRBV10-3,CAISESGTSGSIGETQYF
TRBV6-1,CASIQGGNTEAFF
TRBV28,CASSLYRGNYGYTF
TRBV11-2,CASSAGTGGRGNTIYF
TRBV11-2,CASSQDRTAHEQFF
TRBV19,CASSINAGTTTYNEQFF
TRBV2,CAGHPDKPGTQYF
TRBV5-4,CASSAGGNTEAFF
TRBV28,CASSLPGTNYGYTF
TRBV27,CASSLSTSSYEQYF
TRBV29-1,CSVRDAGDEQFF
TRBV5-1,CASSTRTPRGELFF
TRBV4-1,CASSPSTGTYEQYF
TRBV28,CASSSPPLNYGYTF
TRBV19,CATPRLLQTGGNTEAFF
TRBV5-1,CASSQTTIEQYF
TRBV6-5,CASSYVSGGSTDTQYF
TRBV18,CASSPRGQGLDTQYF
TRBV6-6,CASSYFTSGLPYEQYF
TRBV6-5,CASGRKGSMNTEAFF
TRBV5-1,CASRYLGTTSTDTQYF
TRBV2,CASRQYSNQPQHF
TRBV10-2,CASSSPPTNTGELFF
TRBV19,CASSVGDGGANVLTF
TRBV2,CASSGPGGPGAGQFF
TRBV7-2,CASSLAGTGNYEQYF
TRBV30,CGVGTEAFF
TRBV30,CAGTRSSYEQYF